The 23 T cell receptor beta chains below come from one sample, sequenced in a study of blood T cell repertoires in COVID-19. TCRdb's table, derived via immunoSEQ multiplex PCR, lists solely in-frame clones and lacks some. The sample yields more than 250,000 clones, approximately 87% seen once. The sequenced sample was peripheral blood. All receptors come from a man between 60 and 70 years old who had recovered from COVID-19.

This clone appeared a single time. V and J are TRBV3-1 (or the pseudogene TRBV3-2) and TRBJ1-2, with 7 positions matching TRBD1. V trimming: 2 bases; J trimming: 6 bases; junction bases outside the gene matches: 9. Germline CDR1 and CDR2: LGHDT and YNNKEL (reference sequence). CDR3 size: 15 residues. The DNA for the CDR3 is TGTGCCAGCAGCCAAAGACAGGACAGGAACCATGGCTACACCTTC. It yields the protein CASSQRQDRNHGYTF.

This chain links TRBV6-5 with TRBJ2-7; 8 bases align to TRBD2. In germline, CDR1 is MNHEY, CDR2 SVGAGI. J lost 3 bases, V lost 2 bases, and 9 bases had no gene match. This CDR3 is built from 16 residues. CDR3 protein: CASSYAGTSVGYEQYF. Here the CDR3 DNA reads TGTGCCAGCAGTTACGCCGGGACTAGTGTCGGCTACGAGCAGTACTTC.

The chain recombines TRBV6-5 with TRBJ2-2; 8 bases align to TRBD1. In germline, CDR1 is MNHEY, CDR2 SVGAGI. The junction had 4 bases not matched to a gene; V was cut back by 7 bases and J by 0 bases. This CDR3 region has 15 residues. Written as DNA, the CDR3 is TGTGCCAGCATCGACAGGGGCCCGAACACCGGGGAGCTGTTTTTT. It encodes CASIDRGPNTGELFF.

The chain carries TRBV5-6 and TRBJ1-2; D is unclear. The germline V gene encodes CDR1 SGHDT and CDR2 YYEEEE. Trimming shortened V by 4 bases and J by 7 bases, and 20 bases separated the two germline ends. CDR3 length equals 15 residues. CDR3: CASSLYLIERRGYTF. CDR3 coding DNA: TGTGCCAGCAGCCTTTATCTGATAGAGCGTCGTGGCTACACCTTC.

This clone came up once. The DNA of the CDR3 is TGTGCCAGCAGTCCCACAGGGTCGGGCTATGGCTACACCTTC. It encodes CASSPTGSGYGYTF. The gene calls are TRBV6-5 and TRBJ1-2; D might be TRBD1 (6 bases). CDR3 length equals 14 residues. V was cut by 5 bases and J by 4 bases, with 14 bases left in between. The germline V gene has CDR1 MNHEY and CDR2 SVGAGI.

The V call is TRBV29-1, the J call TRBJ2-7; TRBD2 aligns across 7 bases. This CDR3 has 13 amino acids. Trimming took 7 bases from V and 4 from J; bases not matched to a gene: 10. Germline V gene data show CDR1 as SQVTM and CDR2 as ANQGSEA. CDR3 in amino acids: CSALRAGTYEQYF. CDR3 DNA: TGCAGCGCCCTGAGAGCGGGGACTTACGAGCAGTACTTC.

The chain is built from TRBV19 and TRBJ2-3; possible D gene TRBD1, 6 bases. The CDR3 is 15 amino acids. Deletions cut 4 bases from V and 2 bases from J, with 13 bases between. CDR1 and CDR2 (germline): LNHDA, SQIVND (reference sequence). CDR3: CASSKRQVITDTQYF. CDR3 bases: TGTGCCAGTAGTAAACGACAGGTGATCACAGATACGCAGTATTTT. Looking up the rest from reference TRBV19 and TRBJ2-3 gives the full variable domain: DGGITQSPKYLFRKEGQNVTLSCEQNLNHDAMYWYRQDPGQGLRLIYYSQIVNDFQKGDIAEGYSVSREKKESFPLTVTSAQKNPTAFYLCASSKRQVITDTQYFGPGTRLTVL.

In this sample, this clone turned up a few times. The chain carries TRBV19 and TRBJ2-1; TRBD2 might be the D (6 bases). The CDR3 consists of 14 residues. V was shortened by 7 bases and J by 8 bases, with 18 bases between the two germline ends. Germline V gene lookup returns CDR1 LNHDA and CDR2 SQIVND (reference sequence). The CDR3 nucleotides read TGTGCCAGTAACTTGGGGGGAGCAGCCCATGAGCAGTTCTTC. Its translation: CASNLGGAAHEQFF.

For this clone: Other DNA sequences in this sample translate to the same CDR3. This chain links TRBV18 with TRBJ2-5; 8 bases line up with TRBD1. This CDR3 is 15 amino acids long. Germline trimming cut 0 bases from V and 1 base from J; bases unmatched to any gene: 1. CDR1 and CDR2 from the germline V gene are KGHSH and LQKENI. The CDR3 reads CASSPPGQGQETQYF. The CDR3, as DNA: TGTGCCAGCTCACCACCCGGACAGGGCCAAGAGACCCAGTACTTC.

The chain combines TRBV6-1 with TRBJ1-2; 8 bases are shared with TRBD1. CDR3 length: 17 residues. V shed 4 bases, J shed 7 bases, and the junction held 17 bases outside the gene matches. In germline, CDR1 is MNHNS, CDR2 SASEGT. The CDR3 sequence: CASSVRDRLAGGGGYTF. CDR3 nucleotide sequence: TGTGCCAGCAGTGTCCGGGACAGGTTGGCCGGTGGTGGTGGCTACACCTTC.

In the case of this clone: Compared with germline, one end of the junction differs, possibly owing to a read error. The rearrangement links TRBV18 to TRBJ2-7; 9 positions match TRBD2. Per germline, CDR1 KGHSH and CDR2 LQKENI. CDR3 length: 15 residues. The CDR3 sequence is CASSPPGLARYEQYF. CDR3 in DNA: TGTGCCAGCTCGCCACCGGGACTAGCTAGGTACGAGCAGTACTTC.

The chain carries TRBV28 and TRBJ1-5; TRBD1 matches 12 bases. The J segment lost 6 bases and the V segment lost 3 bases, leaving 6 bases of the junction unmatched. Germline V gives CDR1 MDHEN, CDR2 SYDVKM. This CDR3 has 16 residues. The CDR3 coding sequence is TGTGCCAGCAGTTTGTTGGGGACAGGGGGCCTTCAGCCCCAGCATTTT. It encodes CASSLLGTGGLQPQHF.

This chain links TRBV14 with TRBJ2-3; possibly TRBD2 for D (5 bases). CDR3 length equals 17 residues. V lost 4 bases and J 2 bases, leaving 19 bases between the germline ends. CDR1 and CDR2 from the germline V gene are SGHDN and FVKESK. CDR3 sequence: CASSRSVASRSTDTQYF. CDR3 coding DNA: TGTGCCAGCAGCCGGTCGGTGGCTAGCAGATCCACAGATACGCAGTATTTT.

The genes are TRBV9 and TRBJ2-1; TRBD2 agrees at 7 bases. CDR1 and CDR2 from the germline V gene are SGDLS and YYNGEE. After removal of 0 bases from V and 9 bases from J, the junction contained 12 bases not matched to a gene. This CDR3 region has 16 residues. The CDR3 bases are TGTGCCAGCAGCGTAGTTAGTAGCGGGCTTTCAGGTGAGCAGTTCTTC. Its protein product is CASSVVSSGLSGEQFF.

V usage is TRBV5-1 and J usage is TRBJ2-5, with TRBD1 matching 8 bases. The length of the CDR3 is 14 residues. Germline V gene data show CDR1 as SGHRS and CDR2 as YFSETQ. V dropped 7 bases and J dropped 1; count of bases not matched to a gene: 6. The CDR3 is CASSTGVGQETQYF. The DNA of the CDR3 is TGCGCCAGCTCGACAGGGGTTGGCCAAGAGACCCAGTACTTC.

This chain uses TRBV2 with TRBJ1-2; D gene ambiguous. Trimming removed 0 bases from V and 11 bases from J, with 13 bases in between. The CDR3 contains 13 residues. Germline V lookup: CDR1 SNHLY, CDR2 FYNNEI. CDR3 sequence (DNA): TGTGCCAGCAGTGAAGCCCGAGAGCTAGTATACACCTTC. Translated, it gives CASSEARELVYTF.

This clone was detected only once. The rearrangement links TRBV30 to TRBJ1-6, with no clear D. Trimming shortened V by 3 bases and J by 10 bases, and 13 bases separated the two germline ends. Per the germline V gene, CDR1 is GTSNPN and CDR2 is SVGIG (reference sequence). The CDR3 loop spans 13 amino acids. DNA of the CDR3: TGTGCCTGGAGGGACTGGGGTGCCTCACCCCTCCACTTT. It translates to CAWRDWGASPLHF.

This clone is medium-sized. The chain carries TRBV11-2 and TRBJ1-3, with TRBD1 matching 10 bases. CDR3 length: 17 amino acids. Germline assignment: CDR1 SGHAT and CDR2 FQNNGV. V was pared by 5 bases and J by 9 bases, with 16 bases of the junction left unmatched. The CDR3 DNA is TGTGCCAGCAGCGGATCGGGACAGGGGCAGCCCCGGGGCACCATATATTTT. It codes for CASSGSGQGQPRGTIYF. The full variable domain, its missing parts supplied by reference TRBV11-2 and TRBJ1-3, is EAGVAQSPRYKIIEKRQSVAFWCNPISGHATLYWYQQILGQGPKLLIQFQNNGVVDDSQLPKDRFSAERLKGVDSTLKIQPAKLEDSAVYLCASSGSGQGQPRGTIYFGEGSWLTVV.

CDR3 loop: CASSPRDRIMNTEAFF. Here the CDR3 DNA reads TGTGCCAGCTCACCCCGGGACAGGATCATGAACACTGAAGCTTTCTTT. The chain combines TRBV18 with TRBJ1-1, with TRBD1 matching over 8 bases. There are 16 residues in the CDR3. Germline trimming cut 3 bases from V and 0 bases from J; bases unmatched to any gene: 6. The germline gives CDR1 KGHSH, CDR2 LQKENI.

The chain uses TRBV18 and TRBJ2-7, with D possibly matching TRBD2 (7 bases). This CDR3 has 15 amino acids. Germline V gene lookup returns CDR1 KGHSH and CDR2 LQKENI. With 1 base removed from V and 1 base from J, the gap between germline ends came to 11 bases. CDR3 residues: CASSPRGGGSYEQYF. CDR3 sequence (DNA): TGTGCCAGCTCACCACGGGGAGGGGGATCCTACGAGCAGTACTTC.

The genes are TRBV30 and TRBJ2-4; 11 bases are shared with TRBD2. The germline gives CDR1 GTSNPN, CDR2 SVGIG (reference sequence). The J segment lost 1 base and the V segment lost 3 bases, leaving 14 bases of the junction unmatched. The CDR3 has 19 residues. For the CDR3, the DNA is TGTGCCTGGAGAGAGACTAGCGGGGCCCAATTTCGGGCCAAAAACATTCAGTACTTC. As protein: CAWRETSGAQFRAKNIQYF.

This chain joins TRBV5-1 and TRBJ1-2, with 7 bases aligning to TRBD1. The CDR3 totals 14 residues. Germline-derived CDR1 and CDR2 are SGHRS and YFSETQ. V dropped 4 bases and J dropped 7; count of bases not matched to a gene: 10. The CDR3 DNA sequence: TGCGCCAGCAGCGGCCAGGACAGGTGGAGTGGCTACACCTTC. It is translated as CASSGQDRWSGYTF.

The chain couples TRBV30 to TRBJ2-5, with 9 bases fitting TRBD2. Germline CDR1 reads GTSNPN; CDR2 reads SVGIG (reference sequence). CDR3 length: 17 amino acids. Losses at the gene ends were 2 bases for V and 7 bases for J; bases not matched to a gene: 17. The CDR3 coding sequence is TGTGCCTGGAGTTCCGCAGCGGGGGGCGCGAGGGGTGGGACCCAGTACTTC. Its translation: CAWSSAAGGARGGTQYF.